This T cell receptor beta chain was obtained from a study of blood T cells in healthy people across ages. General study findings and limits: Per million T cells, TCR beta diversity dropped roughly linearly as age increased. Donor CMV status was unknown, possibly confounding expanded clonotype changes.

Together with a sample-barcoded 5' primer, a J-beta primer mix was included in a second PCR lasting about 7 to 11 cycles. Each TCR beta cDNA got a 12-nucleotide random molecular identifier. TCRdb called the 5' RACE reads again in MiXCR, with one record for every CDR3 protein. This table has about 970,000 distinct CDR3 sequences, about 53% appearing once. This clonotype appeared a single time. Its antigen is currently unknown. The germline gene is not matched at one end of the junction; a read error may be the cause. The CDR3 runs to 12 residues. Germline-derived CDR1 and CDR2 are MNHEY and SMNVEV (reference sequence).

The chain employs TRBV27 and TRBJ2-4; no reliable D call. Gene TRBJ2-5 matches the end of the DNA better, so the J call may be wrong. Sequenced sample: blood. The receptor's source is an older woman in good health. CDR3 amino acids: CASCLDQETQYF. The CDR3 nucleotides read TGTGCCAGCTGTTTAGACCAAGAGACCCAGTACTTC.